The entry that follows covers one TCR beta chain sequence. This record belongs to a study of regulatory T cells in long-lasting Graves disease. In germline, CDR1 is DFQATT, CDR2 SNEGSKA (reference sequence). Trimming took 3 bases from V and 2 from J; bases not matched to a gene: 5. The CDR3 runs 14 residues. Time point denoted: newly diagnosed GD, antithyroid drugs for less than 3 months. Generation of the TCR library employed RNA extracted from PBMCs. To make TCR beta libraries, researchers used iRepertoire HTBI primers and Arm-PCR of CDR3 regions. One entry per CDR3 protein, called by TCRdb with MiXCR from the multiplex PCR reads. Of 440,000 or so distinct CDR3 sequences in the sample, over 15% were seen once. Separately, the same data were catalogued under a study of T cells in Graves' hyperthyroidism and ophthalmopathy.

This receptor was identified in a woman in her twenties or thirties with Graves disease. The chain recombines TRBV20-1 with TRBJ2-5, with 8 nucleotides matching TRBD2. The sequencing here drew on peripheral blood mononuclear cells (PBMCs), taken at new diagnosis, from a patient treated with antithyroid drugs. CDR3 bases: TGCAGTGCTAGGTTAGCGGGATGGCAAGAGACCCAGTACTTC. This codes for CSARLAGWQETQYF.